The rows below give T cell receptor beta chains drawn from one sample of a study of blood T cell repertoires in COVID-19. Repertoires were generated with immunoSEQ multiplex PCR, while TCRdb's copy carries only in-frame clones and drops some. The data hold roughly 120,000 clones, with around 90% observed a single time. The sample consisted of peripheral blood. All receptors derive from a woman aged 50 to 60 with acute or convalescent COVID-19. The conserved cysteine and the conserved F or W are not part of the CDR3 here.

J gene: TRBJ2-3
V gene: TRBV7-9
CDR3 protein: ASSPVADTQY

J gene: TRBJ1-2
V gene: TRBV27
CDR3 protein: ASRAGGEGNYGYT

J gene: TRBJ1-2
V gene: TRBV5-1
CDR3 protein: ASSSQGFNYGYT

J gene: TRBJ2-1
V gene: TRBV19
CDR3 protein: ASSHRDRGNEQF

J gene: TRBJ2-5
V gene: TRBV7-2
CDR3 protein: ASILVPQETQY

J gene: TRBJ2-7
V gene: TRBV7-2
CDR3 protein: ASSITGTVGYEQY

J gene: TRBJ1-1
V gene: TRBV5-1
CDR3 protein: ASSVQGARTEAF

J gene: TRBJ1-2
V gene: TRBV9
CDR3 protein: ASSAQTGLGYGYT

J gene: TRBJ2-7
V gene: TRBV6-5
CDR3 protein: ASSYGQALLYEQY

J gene: TRBJ2-7
V gene: TRBV27
CDR3 protein: ASSPSGLRFEQY

J gene: TRBJ2-3
V gene: TRBV19
CDR3 protein: ASKASGRALSADTQY